The present T cell receptor (beta chain) was sequenced within a study of blood T cell repertoires in COVID-19. On the study more broadly: The cDNA or gDNA used as material had been derived from T cells, B-cell-depleted T cells, or PBMCs.

The CDR3 covers 12 residues. CDR1 and CDR2 (germline): LGHNT, FRNRAP. V lost 9 bases to trimming and J lost 4 bases; unmatched junction nucleotides: 4. Only in-frame clones appear in the TCRdb table, and some are missing; sequencing was by immunoSEQ multiplex PCR. In the table there are over 250,000 clones, approximately 83% of which are singletons. This sequence originates from a woman aged 70-85 years with acute or convalescent COVID-19. The sample consisted of peripheral blood. The chain carries TRBV12-5 and TRBJ2-3, with 7 bases lining up with TRBD2. CDR3 loop: CASSRGADTQYF. Here the CDR3 DNA reads TGTGCTAGCTCCCGGGGGGCAGATACGCAGTATTTT.